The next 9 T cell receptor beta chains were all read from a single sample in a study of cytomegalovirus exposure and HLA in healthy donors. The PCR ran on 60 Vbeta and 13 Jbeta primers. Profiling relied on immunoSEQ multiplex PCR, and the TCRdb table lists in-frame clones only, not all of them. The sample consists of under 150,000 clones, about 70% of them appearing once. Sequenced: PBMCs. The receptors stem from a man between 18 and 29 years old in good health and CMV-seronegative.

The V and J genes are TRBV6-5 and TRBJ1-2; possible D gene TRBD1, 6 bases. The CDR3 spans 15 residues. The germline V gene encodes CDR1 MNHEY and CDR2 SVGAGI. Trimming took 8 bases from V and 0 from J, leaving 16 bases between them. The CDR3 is CASATDRPPNYGYTF. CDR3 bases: TGTGCCAGCGCCACCGACAGGCCCCCTAACTATGGCTACACCTTC.

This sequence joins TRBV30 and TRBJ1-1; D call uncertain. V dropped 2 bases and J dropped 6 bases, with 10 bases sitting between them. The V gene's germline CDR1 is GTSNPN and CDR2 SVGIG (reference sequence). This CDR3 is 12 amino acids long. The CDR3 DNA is TGTGCCTGGAGTTATGGCCCCGCTGAAGCTTTCTTT. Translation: CAWSYGPAEAFF.

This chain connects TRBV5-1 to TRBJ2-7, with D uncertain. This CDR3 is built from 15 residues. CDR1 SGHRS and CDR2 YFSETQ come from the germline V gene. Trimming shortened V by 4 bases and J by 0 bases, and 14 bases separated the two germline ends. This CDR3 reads CASSPTTTPSYEQYF. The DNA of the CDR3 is TGCGCCAGCAGCCCCACTACCACACCCTCCTACGAGCAGTACTTC.

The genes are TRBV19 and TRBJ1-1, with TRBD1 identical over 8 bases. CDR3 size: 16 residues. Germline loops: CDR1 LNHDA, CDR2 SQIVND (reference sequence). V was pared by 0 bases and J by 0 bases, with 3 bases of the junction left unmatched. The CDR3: CASSIDWTGMNTEAFF. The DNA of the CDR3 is TGTGCCAGTAGTATAGATTGGACAGGGATGAACACTGAAGCTTTCTTT.

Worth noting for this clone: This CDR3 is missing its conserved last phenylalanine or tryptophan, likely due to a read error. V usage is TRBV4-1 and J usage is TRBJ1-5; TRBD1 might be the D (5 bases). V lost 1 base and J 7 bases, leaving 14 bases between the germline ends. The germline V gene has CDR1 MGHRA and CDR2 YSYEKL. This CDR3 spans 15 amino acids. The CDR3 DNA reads TGCGCCAGCAGCCAAGGGGGGGGTGTGCGGCAGCCCCAGCATCTT. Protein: CASSQGGGVRQPQHL.

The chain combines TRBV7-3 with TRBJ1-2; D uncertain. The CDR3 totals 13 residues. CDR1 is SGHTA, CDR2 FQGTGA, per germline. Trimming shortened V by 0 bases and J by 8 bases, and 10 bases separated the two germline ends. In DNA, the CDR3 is TGTGCCAGCAGCTTAACCGGGAACGGGGGCTACACCTTC. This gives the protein CASSLTGNGGYTF.

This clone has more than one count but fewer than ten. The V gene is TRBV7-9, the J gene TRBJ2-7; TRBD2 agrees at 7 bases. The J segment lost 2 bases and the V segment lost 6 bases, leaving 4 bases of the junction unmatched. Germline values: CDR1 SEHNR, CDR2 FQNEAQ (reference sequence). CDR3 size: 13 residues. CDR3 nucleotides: TGTGCCAGCAGGGGGGGGTCTGCCTACGAGCAGTACTTC. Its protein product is CASRGGSAYEQYF.

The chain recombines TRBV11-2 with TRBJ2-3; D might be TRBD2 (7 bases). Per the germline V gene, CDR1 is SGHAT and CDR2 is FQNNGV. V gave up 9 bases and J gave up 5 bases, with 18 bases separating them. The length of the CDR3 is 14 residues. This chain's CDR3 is CASSSGGREDTQYF. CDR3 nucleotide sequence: TGTGCCAGTTCGTCCGGGGGGCGCGAAGATACGCAGTATTTT.

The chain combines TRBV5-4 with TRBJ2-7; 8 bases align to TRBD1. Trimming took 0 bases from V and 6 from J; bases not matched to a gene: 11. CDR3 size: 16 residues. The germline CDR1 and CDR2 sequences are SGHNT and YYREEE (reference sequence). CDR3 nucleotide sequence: TGTGCCAGCAGCTTGGAGACAGGGGTCCGGGTTGGCGAGCAGTACTTC. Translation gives CASSLETGVRVGEQYF.